This is a list of T cell receptor beta chains from one sample in a study of blood T cell repertoires in COVID-19. Only in-frame clones appear in the TCRdb table, and some are missing; sequencing was by immunoSEQ multiplex PCR. The table includes roughly 250,000 clones, approximately 90% detected once. Input material: PBMCs or T cells enriched from blood (not recorded which). The receptors stem from a woman aged 35 to 49 with acute COVID-19. The CDR3 runs from the conserved cysteine through the conserved F or W. Fields, in order: D gene, V gene, clone size, J gene, CDR3 length, CDR3 DNA, CDR3 protein. The D gene is left open where the match is weak. Size values are once, few and many counts, or a class for expanded clones, and some rows have none.

>TRBD1|TRBV11-1|NA|TRBJ1-4|16
TGTGCCAGCAGCTTAGCGTCGACAGGGATTCATGAAAAACTGTTTTTT
CASSLASTGIHEKLFF
>TRBD1|TRBV6-5|NA|TRBJ1-1|13
TGTGCCAGCAGCCGAATAGGGGGCATTGAAGCTTTCTTT
CASSRIGGIEAFF
>NA|TRBV11-2|NA|TRBJ1-2|16
TGTGCCAGCAGTTTATGGGGGGTTACCCAGGACTATGGCTACACCTTC
CASSLWGVTQDYGYTF
>TRBD2|TRBV13|NA|TRBJ2-1|14
TGTGCCAGCAGAGGAGGCGAAGCGGGAGGTGAGCAGTTCTTC
CASRGGEAGGEQFF
>NA|TRBV5-1|NA|TRBJ1-1|17
TGCGCCAGCAGCAGTCTTACACACCCCTTTGGGAACACTGAAGCTTTCTTT
CASSSLTHPFGNTEAFF
>NA|TRBV11-3|NA|TRBJ1-6|13
TGTGCCACCCAAGGGGTGAATAATTCACCCCTCCACTTT
CATQGVNNSPLHF
>NA|TRBV24-1|NA|TRBJ2-1|15
TGTGCCACCAGTGATTTGGGGAGTTTCTACAATGAGCAGTTCTTC
CATSDLGSFYNEQFF
>NA|TRBV24-1|few|TRBJ2-1|15
TGTGCCACCAGTGATAACAGCGGGTGGAGTACGGAGCAGTTCTTC
CATSDNSGWSTEQFF
>NA|TRBV7-2|NA|TRBJ2-2|14
TGTGCCAGCAGCTTAGACTCCTCGTCCGGGGAGCTGTTTTTT
CASSLDSSSGELFF
>NA|TRBV12-3/TRBV12-4|NA|TRBJ1-2|12
TGTGCCAGCAGTTTAGCCAGGGCTGGCTACACCTTC
CASSLARAGYTF
>NA|TRBV5-1|NA|TRBJ1-6|15
TGCGCCAGCAGCTTGGACAGGGTAGGCAATTCACCCCTCCACTTT
CASSLDRVGNSPLHF
>NA|TRBV19|once|TRBJ2-6|12
TGTGCCAGTCACTCTGGGGCCAACGTCCTGACTTTC
CASHSGANVLTF
>NA|TRBV9|NA|TRBJ2-5|15
TGTGCCAGCAGCGTAGGAGGAAGCCACCGAGAGACCCAGTACTTC
CASSVGGSHRETQYF
>NA|TRBV5-1|NA|TRBJ2-1|15
TGCGCCAGCAGCTGGAAAGACGCAGGGTACAATGAGCAGTTCTTC
CASSWKDAGYNEQFF
>TRBD2|TRBV28|NA|TRBJ2-3|13
TGTGCCAGCAGTAGCGGGAGGGTCCGTACGCAGTATTTT
CASSSGRVRTQYF
>NA|TRBV12-3/TRBV12-4|NA|TRBJ1-1|13
TGTGCCAGCAGCCTAACAGTGAACACTGAAGCTTTCTTT
CASSLTVNTEAFF
>NA|TRBV10-3|NA|TRBJ1-5|13
TGTGCCATCAGCCGGGAAGACAATCAGCCCCAGCATTTT
CAISREDNQPQHF
>NA|TRBV11-2|NA|TRBJ2-7|14
TGTGCCAGCAGCTTAGCCCGGCGGGCCTACGAGCAGTACTTC
CASSLARRAYEQYF
>NA|TRBV11-2|NA|TRBJ1-1|14
TGTGCCAGCAGCTTAGATCCAGGCCTCACTGAAGCTTTCTTT
CASSLDPGLTEAFF
>TRBD2|TRBV24-1|NA|TRBJ2-2|17
TGTGCCACCAGTGATAGCCGGGACTACTACCCCACCGGGGAGCTGTTTTTT
CATSDSRDYYPTGELFF
>TRBD1|TRBV7-9|NA|TRBJ1-2|16
TGTGCCAGCAGCGCCGCCCGACAGGGGGGATTATATGGCTACACCTTC
CASSAARQGGLYGYTF
>TRBD2|TRBV3-1/TRBV3-2|NA|TRBJ2-1|18
TGTGCCAGCAGCCAAGCGGGACTAGCGGGATTGAACTACAATGAGCAGTTCTTC
CASSQAGLAGLNYNEQFF
>TRBD1|TRBV2|NA|TRBJ2-2|17
TGTGCCAGCAGTGATCGAGCAGGGGGCGCGGTCACCGGGGAGCTGTTTTTT
CASSDRAGGAVTGELFF
>NA|TRBV15|NA|TRBJ2-7|14
TGTGCCACCAGCATCCTCACTACAGGCTACGAGCAGTACTTC
CATSILTTGYEQYF
>TRBD1|TRBV10-3|NA|TRBJ1-2|16
TGTGCCATCAACGCCGGGACAGCCAGTCCTAACTATGGCTACACCTTC
CAINAGTASPNYGYTF
>NA|TRBV2|once|TRBJ1-6|16
TGTGCCAGCAGCCTCACAGTAACGGTTGCTAATTCACCCCTCCACTTT
CASSLTVTVANSPLHF
>NA|TRBV3-1/TRBV3-2|NA|TRBJ2-2|14
TGTGCCAGCAGAAACACAGGGAACACCGGGGAGCTGTTTTTT
CASRNTGNTGELFF
>TRBD2|TRBV11-2|once|TRBJ2-7|13
TGTGCCAGCAGTATTAGCGGGACCTACGAGCAGTACTTC
CASSISGTYEQYF
>TRBD2|TRBV5-1|NA|TRBJ2-7|16
TGCGCCAGCAGCTTGGCCTTGGCTAGCGGGAGCTACGAGCAGTACTTC
CASSLALASGSYEQYF
>TRBD2|TRBV6-6|NA|TRBJ2-3|18
TGTGCCAGCAGTCCATATGAGGGACTAGCGGGAGACACAGATACGCAGTATTTT
CASSPYEGLAGDTDTQYF
>NA|TRBV10-1|NA|TRBJ2-3|14
TGCGCCAGCAAGGAGGGACCCAGCACAGATACGCAGTATTTT
CASKEGPSTDTQYF
>TRBD1|TRBV18|NA|TRBJ1-4|14
TGTGCCAGCTCAACCGGGACAGGGCCCGAAAAACTGTTTTTT
CASSTGTGPEKLFF
>NA|TRBV19|NA|TRBJ2-7|14
TGTGCCAGTAGTTATAGCATGGGCTCCTACGAGCAGTACTTC
CASSYSMGSYEQYF
>TRBD1|TRBV19|NA|TRBJ1-4|14
TGTGCCAGTAGTGGGACAGGGAAGGGTGAAAAACTGTTTTTT
CASSGTGKGEKLFF
>NA|TRBV18|NA|TRBJ1-6|15
TGTGCCAGCTCACCAGAGGGAGTAGCCTATTCACCCCTCCACTTT
CASSPEGVAYSPLHF
>NA|TRBV7-3|NA|TRBJ2-2|14
TGTGCCAGCAGCCTCGAGGGGGTGGGCGGGGAGCTGTTTTTT
CASSLEGVGGELFF
>TRBD2|TRBV24-1|NA|TRBJ2-1|19
TGTGCCACCAGTGGGAAAACTAGCGGGAGGGGGAGCTCCTACAATGAGCAGTTCTTC
CATSGKTSGRGSSYNEQFF
>TRBD2|TRBV3-1/TRBV3-2|once|TRBJ2-1|12
TGTGCCAGCAGCCAAGGTAGCGGGGTGGGGTTCTTC
CASSQGSGVGFF
>NA|TRBV7-2|NA|TRBJ2-2|17
TGTGCCAGCAGCTTAGCTAGCGTGGGGGCCGACACCGGGGAGCTGTTTTTT
CASSLASVGADTGELFF
>TRBD2|TRBV7-9|NA|TRBJ2-1|14
TGTGCCAGCACCGCACACTCTAGCGGCAATGAGCAGTTCTTC
CASTAHSSGNEQFF